This entry describes one TCR beta chain. Its antigen is not known. With 3 bases clipped from V and 5 bases from J, the junction kept 6 bases outside the gene matches. CDR1 and CDR2 from the germline V gene are MNHEY and SMNVEV (reference sequence). The CDR3 contains 15 residues. This sample is part of a study of cytomegalovirus exposure and HLA in healthy donors. General observations from the study: Reports indicate that TCR beta sequences accurately predicted the HLA-A and HLA-B alleles of most subjects.

The primer mix had 60 Vbeta and 13 Jbeta primers. Here immunoSEQ multiplex PCR was the method, and the copy in TCRdb shows in-frame clones only, minus some. The table has approximately 190,000 clones, around 84% seen once; the top ten hold around 1.7%. The chain combines TRBV27 with TRBJ2-7; 11 bases line up with TRBD2. This receptor was identified in a young woman in good health and CMV-seronegative. Specimen: PBMCs. The CDR3 DNA reads TGTGCCAGCAGTTTTAGTACTAGCGGGAGTCACGAGCAGTACTTC. As protein: CASSFSTSGSHEQYF.